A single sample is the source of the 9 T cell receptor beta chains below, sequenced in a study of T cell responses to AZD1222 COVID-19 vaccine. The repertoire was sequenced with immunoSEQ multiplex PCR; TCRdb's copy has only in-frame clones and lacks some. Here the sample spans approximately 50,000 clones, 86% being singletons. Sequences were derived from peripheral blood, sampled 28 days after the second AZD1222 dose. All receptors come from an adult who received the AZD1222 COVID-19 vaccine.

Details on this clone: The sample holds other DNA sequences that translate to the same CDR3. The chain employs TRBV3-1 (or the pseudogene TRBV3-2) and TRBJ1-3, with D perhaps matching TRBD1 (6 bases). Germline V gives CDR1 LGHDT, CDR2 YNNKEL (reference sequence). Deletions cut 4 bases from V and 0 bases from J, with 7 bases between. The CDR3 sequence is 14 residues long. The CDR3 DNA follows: TGTGCCAGCAGCCTGACAGGCTCTGGAAACACCATATATTTT. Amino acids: CASSLTGSGNTIYF.

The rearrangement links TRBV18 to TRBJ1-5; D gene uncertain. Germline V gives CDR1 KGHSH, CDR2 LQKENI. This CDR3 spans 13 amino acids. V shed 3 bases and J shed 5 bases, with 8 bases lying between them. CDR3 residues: CASSPGSDQPQHF. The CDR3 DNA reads TGTGCCAGCTCACCCGGCAGCGATCAGCCCCAGCATTTT.

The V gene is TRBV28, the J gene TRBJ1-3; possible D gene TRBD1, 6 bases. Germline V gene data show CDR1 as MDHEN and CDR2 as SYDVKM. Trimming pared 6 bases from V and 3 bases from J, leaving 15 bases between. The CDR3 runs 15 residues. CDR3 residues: CASSPPTTGGNTIYF. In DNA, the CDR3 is TGTGCCAGCAGCCCTCCGACGACAGGTGGAAACACCATATATTTT.

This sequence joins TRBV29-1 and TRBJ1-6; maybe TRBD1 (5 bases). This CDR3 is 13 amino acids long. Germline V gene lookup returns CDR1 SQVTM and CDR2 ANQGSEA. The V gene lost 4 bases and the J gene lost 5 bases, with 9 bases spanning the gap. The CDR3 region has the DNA TGCAGCGTTGCGGAACAGGATAATTCACCCCTCCACTTT. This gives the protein CSVAEQDNSPLHF.

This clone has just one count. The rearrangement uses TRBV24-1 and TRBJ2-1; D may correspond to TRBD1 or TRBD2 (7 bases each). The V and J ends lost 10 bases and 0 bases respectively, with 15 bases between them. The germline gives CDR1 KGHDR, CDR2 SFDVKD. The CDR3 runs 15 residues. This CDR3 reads CATSRGGSSYNEQFF. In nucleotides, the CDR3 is TGTGCCACTTCCAGGGGGGGAAGCTCCTACAATGAGCAGTTCTTC.

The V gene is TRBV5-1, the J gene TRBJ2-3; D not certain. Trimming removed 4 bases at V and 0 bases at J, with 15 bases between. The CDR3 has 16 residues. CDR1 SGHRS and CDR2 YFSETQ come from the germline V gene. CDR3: CASSPYGLSSTDTQYF. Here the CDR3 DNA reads TGCGCCAGCAGCCCGTACGGGCTTTCTAGCACAGATACGCAGTATTTT.

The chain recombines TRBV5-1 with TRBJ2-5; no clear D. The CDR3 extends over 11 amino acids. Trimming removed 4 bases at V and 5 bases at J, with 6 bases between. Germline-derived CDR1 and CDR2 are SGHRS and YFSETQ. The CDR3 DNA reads TGCGCCAGCAGCAAGGACGAGACCCAGTACTTC. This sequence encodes CASSKDETQYF.

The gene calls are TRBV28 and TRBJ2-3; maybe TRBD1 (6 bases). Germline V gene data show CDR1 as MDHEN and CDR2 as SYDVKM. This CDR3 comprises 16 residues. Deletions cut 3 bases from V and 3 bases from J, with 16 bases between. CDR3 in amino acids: CASSLAGAGVTDTQYF. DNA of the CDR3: TGTGCCAGCAGTTTGGCCGGGGCAGGGGTAACAGATACGCAGTATTTT.

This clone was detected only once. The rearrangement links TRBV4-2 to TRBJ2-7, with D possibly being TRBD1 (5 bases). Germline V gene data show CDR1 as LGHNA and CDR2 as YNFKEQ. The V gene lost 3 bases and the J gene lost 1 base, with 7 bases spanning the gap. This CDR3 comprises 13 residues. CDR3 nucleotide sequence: TGTGCCAGCAGCCATGACAGATCCTACGAGCAGTACTTC. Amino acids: CASSHDRSYEQYF.